This T cell receptor beta chain was sequenced for a study of T cell changes during pregnancy in multiple sclerosis. Libraries were prepared by immunoSEQ multiplex PCR; TCRdb keeps only in-frame clonotypes and omits some of them. The sample contains 29,000 or so clones, approximately 94% of which appear only once. Unmatched junction bases numbered 8, after V lost 7 bases and J lost 9 bases. CDR3 length: 13 amino acids. Looked up from germline, CDR1 is SEHNR and CDR2 is FQNEAQ (reference sequence). Sequenced material: CD8+ T cells from peripheral blood mononuclear cells, taken before pregnancy. The clonotype comes from a female donor with multiple sclerosis, enrolled in a pregnancy study. The chain combines TRBV7-9 with TRBJ2-1; 8 positions match TRBD2. CDR3 DNA: TGTGCCAGCATTACAAGCGGGAGCGCTGAGCAGTTCTTC. Translation gives CASITSGSAEQFF.